These T cell receptor beta chains were read from a single sample in a study of OX40 agonist ivuxolimab in advanced cancers. The protocol was immunoSEQ multiplex PCR, while the TCRdb copy is restricted to in-frame clones and leaves out a portion. The table includes approximately 26,000 clones, roughly three quarters detected once. The sample here was CD4+ or CD8+ T cells sorted from blood, taken in a trial of the OX40 agonist ivuxolimab. These receptors were obtained from an adult with an advanced solid tumor such as melanoma, head and neck, liver or kidney cancer. CDR3s include the opening cysteine and the closing phenylalanine or tryptophan. The order of the fields is D gene, V gene, J gene, CDR3 length, clone size, CDR3 protein, CDR3 DNA. D genes are given only for firm matches. Clone size, where shown, is once, few, many, or a class for clones that have expanded.

NA	TRBV4-2	TRBJ1-6	16	NA	CASSHQGRENNSPLHF	TGTGCCAGCAGCCACCAGGGCCGGGAGAATAATTCACCCCTCCACTTT
NA	TRBV6-5	TRBJ1-5	15	NA	CASRVDYHSNQPQHF	TGTGCCAGCAGGGTCGATTACCATAGCAATCAGCCCCAGCATTTT
NA	TRBV2	TRBJ2-7	12	NA	CASSGAGGEQYF	TGTGCCAGCAGTGGAGCCGGGGGCGAGCAGTACTTC
TRBD1	TRBV6-1	TRBJ2-1	17	NA	CASSEARTGGLKNEQFF	TGTGCCAGCAGTGAAGCTCGGACAGGGGGCTTGAAAAATGAGCAGTTCTTC
NA	TRBV6-5	TRBJ2-7	11	once	CASSVVYEQYF	TGTGCCAGCAGTGTAGTCTACGAGCAGTACTTC
TRBD2	TRBV29-1	TRBJ2-1	15	NA	CSVDRSSGRLGEQFF	TGCAGCGTTGACCGCTCTAGCGGGAGACTGGGTGAGCAGTTCTTC
TRBD2	TRBV9	TRBJ2-2	16	once	CASSARTSIAAGELFF	TGTGCCAGCAGCGCACGGACTAGCATTGCCGCCGGGGAGCTGTTTTTT
NA	TRBV27	TRBJ2-1	13	NA	CASSLSSGNEQFF	TGTGCCAGCAGTTTATCTTCCGGAAATGAGCAGTTCTTC
NA	TRBV2	TRBJ2-3	14	NA	CASSESRGTDTQYF	TGTGCCAGCAGTGAATCCAGGGGCACAGATACGCAGTATTTT
NA	TRBV7-2	TRBJ1-1	15	NA	CASSPPVGRATEAFF	TGTGCCAGCAGCCCCCCGGTAGGCAGGGCCACTGAAGCTTTCTTT
NA	TRBV11-3	TRBJ2-1	19	once	CASSLEPPLLIAPYNEQFF	TGTGCCAGCAGCTTAGAACCCCCCCTCTTAATAGCTCCCTACAATGAGCAGTTCTTC
NA	TRBV5-1	TRBJ2-7	16	NA	CASSLSEALTDYEQYF	TGCGCCAGCAGCTTGAGCGAGGCACTGACGGACTACGAGCAGTACTTC
NA	TRBV5-4	TRBJ1-2	14	NA	CASSLEGINYGYTF	TGTGCCAGCAGCTTGGAAGGGATTAACTATGGCTACACCTTC
NA	TRBV5-1	TRBJ1-1	14	few	CASSPQSWNTEAFF	TGCGCCAGCAGCCCCCAATCATGGAACACTGAAGCTTTCTTT
TRBD1	TRBV5-1	TRBJ1-2	14	NA	CASKSQDRGDLSTF	TGCGCCAGCAAATCGCAGGACAGGGGGGACTTAAGCACCTTC
NA	TRBV11-2	TRBJ1-1	16	NA	CASSPRAAGMGTEAFF	TGTGCCAGCAGCCCCCGGGCGGCCGGTATGGGCACTGAAGCTTTCTTT
NA	TRBV29-1	TRBJ2-7	12	NA	CSVEDGQIEQYF	TGCAGCGTTGAAGACGGCCAGATCGAGCAGTACTTC
NA	TRBV6-1	TRBJ1-3	14	NA	CASTTAGSGNTIYF	TGTGCCAGCACAACAGCTGGCTCTGGAAACACCATATATTTT
TRBD1	TRBV4-1	TRBJ2-5	14	NA	CASSLGQGGETQYF	TGCGCCAGCAGCCTAGGACAGGGGGGGGAGACCCAGTACTTC
NA	TRBV6-6	TRBJ1-1	13	once	CASSYAGPAEAFF	TGTGCCAGCAGTTACGCAGGTCCTGCTGAAGCTTTCTTT
NA	TRBV2	TRBJ1-2	13	NA	CASSWGHGYGYTF	TGTGCCAGCAGTTGGGGGCACGGCTATGGCTACACCTTC
NA	TRBV5-4	TRBJ2-6	20	NA	CASSDWDTGRTFIGANVLTF	TGTGCCAGCAGCGATTGGGATACGGGACGGACTTTTATTGGGGCCAACGTCCTGACTTTC
NA	TRBV14	TRBJ2-3	11	NA	CASSRTDTQYF	TGTGCCAGCAGCCGCACAGATACGCAGTATTTT
NA	TRBV27	TRBJ2-3	16	NA	CASSDWGARATDTQYF	TGTGCCAGCAGCGACTGGGGGGCGAGGGCCACAGATACGCAGTATTTT
NA	TRBV6-1	TRBJ2-7	15	NA	CASRAAQPLYYEQYF	TGTGCCAGCAGGGCCGCTCAACCCCTCTACTACGAGCAGTACTTC
NA	TRBV6-5	TRBJ2-5	11	NA	CASSPQETQYF	TGTGCCAGCAGTCCACAAGAGACCCAGTACTTC